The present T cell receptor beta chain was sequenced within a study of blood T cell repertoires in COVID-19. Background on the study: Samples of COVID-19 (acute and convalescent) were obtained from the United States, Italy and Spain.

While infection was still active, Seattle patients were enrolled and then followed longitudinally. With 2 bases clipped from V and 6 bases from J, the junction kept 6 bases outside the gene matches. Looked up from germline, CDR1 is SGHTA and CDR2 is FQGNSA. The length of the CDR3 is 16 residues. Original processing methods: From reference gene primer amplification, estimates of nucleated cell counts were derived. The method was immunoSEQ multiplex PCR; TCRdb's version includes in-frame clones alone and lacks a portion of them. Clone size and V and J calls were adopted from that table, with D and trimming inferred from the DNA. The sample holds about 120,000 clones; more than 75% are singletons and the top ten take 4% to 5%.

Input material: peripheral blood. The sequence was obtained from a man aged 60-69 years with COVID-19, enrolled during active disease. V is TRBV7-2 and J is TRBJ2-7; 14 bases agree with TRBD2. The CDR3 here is CASSLTGTSGRGEQYF. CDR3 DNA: TGTGCCAGCAGCTTAACCGGGACTAGCGGGAGAGGCGAGCAGTACTTC.